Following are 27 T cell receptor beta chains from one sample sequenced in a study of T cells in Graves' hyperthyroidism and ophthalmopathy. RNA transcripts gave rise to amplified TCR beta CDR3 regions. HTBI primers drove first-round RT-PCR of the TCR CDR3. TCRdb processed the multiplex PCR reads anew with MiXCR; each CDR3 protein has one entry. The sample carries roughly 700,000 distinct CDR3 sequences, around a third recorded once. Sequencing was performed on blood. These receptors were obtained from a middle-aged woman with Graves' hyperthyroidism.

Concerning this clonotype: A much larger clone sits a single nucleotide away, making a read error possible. CDR3 in amino acids: CASRSQVGSTEAFF. CDR3 DNA sequence: TGTGCCAGCAGATCGCAGGTTGGGAGCACTGAAGCTTTCTTT. The rearrangement links TRBV25-1 to TRBJ1-1; no clear D gene. Germline assignment: CDR1 MGHDK and CDR2 SYGVNS. Trimming pared 6 bases from V and 4 bases from J, leaving 15 bases between. The CDR3 extends over 14 amino acids.

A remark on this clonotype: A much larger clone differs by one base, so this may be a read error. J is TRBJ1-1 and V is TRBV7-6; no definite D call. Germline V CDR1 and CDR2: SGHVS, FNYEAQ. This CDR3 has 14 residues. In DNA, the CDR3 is TGTGCCAGCAGCTTACAGGAGGGCCCCCAGGAAGCTTCCTTT. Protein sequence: CASSLQEGPQEASF.

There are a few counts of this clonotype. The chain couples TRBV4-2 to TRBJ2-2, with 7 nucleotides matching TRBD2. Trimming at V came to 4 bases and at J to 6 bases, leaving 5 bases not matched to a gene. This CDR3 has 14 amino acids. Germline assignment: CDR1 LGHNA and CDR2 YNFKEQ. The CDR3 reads CASSPSTSPGELFF. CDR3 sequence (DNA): TGTGCCAGCAGCCCCTCGACTAGCCCCGGGGAGCTGTTTTTT.

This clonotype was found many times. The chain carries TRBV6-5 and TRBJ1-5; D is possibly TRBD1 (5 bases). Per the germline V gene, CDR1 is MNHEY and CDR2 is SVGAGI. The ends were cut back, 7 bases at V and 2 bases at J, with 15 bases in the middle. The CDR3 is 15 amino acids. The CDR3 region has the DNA TGTGCCAGCAAGAGTGGGACGCTACGCAATCAGCCCCAGCATTTT. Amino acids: CASKSGTLRNQPQHF.

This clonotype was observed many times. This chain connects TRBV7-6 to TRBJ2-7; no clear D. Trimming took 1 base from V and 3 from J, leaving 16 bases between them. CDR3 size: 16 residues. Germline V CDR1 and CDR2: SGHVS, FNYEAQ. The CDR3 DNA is TGTGCCAGCAGCTTAGGGATCCAGTGGAACGGCTACGAGCAGTACTTC. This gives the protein CASSLGIQWNGYEQYF.

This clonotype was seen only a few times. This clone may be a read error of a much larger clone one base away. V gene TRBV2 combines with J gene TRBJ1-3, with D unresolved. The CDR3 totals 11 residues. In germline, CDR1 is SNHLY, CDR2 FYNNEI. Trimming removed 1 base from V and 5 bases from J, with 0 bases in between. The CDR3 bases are TGTGCCAGCAGTGAAGGAAACACCATATATTTT. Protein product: CASSEGNTIYF. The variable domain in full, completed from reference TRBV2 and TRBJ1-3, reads EPEVTQTPSHQVTQMGQEVILRCVPISNHLYFYWYRQILGQKVEFLVSFYNNEISEKSEIFDDQFSVERPDGSNFTLKIRSTKLEDSAMYFCASSEGNTIYFGEGSWLTVV.

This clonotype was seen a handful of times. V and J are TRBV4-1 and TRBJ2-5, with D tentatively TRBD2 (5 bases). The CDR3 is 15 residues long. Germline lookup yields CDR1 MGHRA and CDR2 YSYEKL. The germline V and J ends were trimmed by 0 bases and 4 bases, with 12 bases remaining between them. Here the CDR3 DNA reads TGCGCCAGCAGCCAAGATCTCGGCCTAGCAGAGACCCAGTACTTC. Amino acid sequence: CASSQDLGLAETQYF.

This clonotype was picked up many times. The CDR3 loop reads CASSLAHDSTYEQYF. In nucleotides, the CDR3 is TGTGCCAGCAGCTTAGCGCATGACAGTACCTACGAGCAGTACTTC. The chain employs TRBV7-8 and TRBJ2-7, with a weak D call TRBD1 (5 bases). The CDR3 spans 15 residues. V was cut by 0 bases and J by 2 bases, with 11 bases left in between. Germline lookup yields CDR1 SGHVS and CDR2 FQNEAQ.

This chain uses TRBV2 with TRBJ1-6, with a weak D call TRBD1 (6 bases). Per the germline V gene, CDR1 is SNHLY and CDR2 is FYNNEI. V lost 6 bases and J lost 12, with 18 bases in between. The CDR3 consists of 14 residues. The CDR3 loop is CASRGSGGRGPLHF. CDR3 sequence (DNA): TGTGCCAGCAGGGGTAGCGGGGGGCGCGGACCCCTCCACTTT.

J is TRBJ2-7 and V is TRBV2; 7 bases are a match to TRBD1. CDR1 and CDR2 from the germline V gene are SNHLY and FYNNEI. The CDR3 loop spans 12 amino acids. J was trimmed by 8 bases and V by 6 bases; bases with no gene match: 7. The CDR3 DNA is TGTGCCAGCAGGGATAACAGGGGAAAGCAGTACTTC. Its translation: CASRDNRGKQYF.

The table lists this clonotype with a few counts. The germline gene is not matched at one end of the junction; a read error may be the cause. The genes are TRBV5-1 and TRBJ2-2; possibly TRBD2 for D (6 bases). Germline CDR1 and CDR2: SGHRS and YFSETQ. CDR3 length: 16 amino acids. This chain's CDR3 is CASRVIAAAGTGELFF. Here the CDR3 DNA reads TGTGCCAGCAGGGTTATAGCGGCGGCGGGGACCGGGGAGCTGTTTTTT.

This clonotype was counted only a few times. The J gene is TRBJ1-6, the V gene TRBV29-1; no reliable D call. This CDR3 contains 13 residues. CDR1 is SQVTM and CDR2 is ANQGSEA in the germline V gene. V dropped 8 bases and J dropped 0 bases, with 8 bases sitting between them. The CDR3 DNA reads TGCAGCTTAGGGAGCTCCTATAATTCACCCCTCCACTTT. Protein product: CSLGSSYNSPLHF. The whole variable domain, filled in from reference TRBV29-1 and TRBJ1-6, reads SAVISQKPSRDICQRGTSLTIQCQVDSQVTMMFWYRQQPGQSLTLIATANQGSEATYESGFVIDKFPISRPNLTFSTLTVSNMSPEDSSIYLCSLGSSYNSPLHFGNGTRLTVT.

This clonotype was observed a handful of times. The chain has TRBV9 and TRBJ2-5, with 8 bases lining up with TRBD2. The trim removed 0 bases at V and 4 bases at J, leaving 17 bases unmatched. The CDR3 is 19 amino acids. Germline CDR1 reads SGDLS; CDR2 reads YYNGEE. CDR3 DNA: TGTGCCAGCAGCGTAGGTCGCGGTGCCCGAAGCGGGAGCCGAGAGACCCAGTACTTC. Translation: CASSVGRGARSGSRETQYF.

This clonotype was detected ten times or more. CDR3 protein: CASSRPTGPYGYTF. The CDR3 bases are TGTGCCAGTAGTCGTCCGACAGGGCCATATGGCTACACCTTC. This chain links TRBV19 with TRBJ1-2, with 7 bases identical to TRBD1. The germline V gene encodes CDR1 LNHDA and CDR2 SQIVND (reference sequence). This CDR3 is 14 amino acids long. V dropped 5 bases and J dropped 5; count of bases not matched to a gene: 8.

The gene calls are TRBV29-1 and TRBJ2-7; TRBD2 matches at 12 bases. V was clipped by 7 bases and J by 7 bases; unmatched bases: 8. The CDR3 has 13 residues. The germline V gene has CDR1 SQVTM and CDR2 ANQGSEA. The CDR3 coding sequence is TGCAGCGCCAGACTAGCGGGAGTAGGGGAGCAGTACTTC. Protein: CSARLAGVGEQYF.

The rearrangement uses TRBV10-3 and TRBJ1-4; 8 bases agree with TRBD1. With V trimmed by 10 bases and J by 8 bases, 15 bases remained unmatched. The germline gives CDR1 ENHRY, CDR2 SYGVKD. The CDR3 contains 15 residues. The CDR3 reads CATERDRLIREKLFF. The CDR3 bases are TGTGCCACCGAACGGGACAGGTTAATAAGGGAAAAACTGTTTTTT.

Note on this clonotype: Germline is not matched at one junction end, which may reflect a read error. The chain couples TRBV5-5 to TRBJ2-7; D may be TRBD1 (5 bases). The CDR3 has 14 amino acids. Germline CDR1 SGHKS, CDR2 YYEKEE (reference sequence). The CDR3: CANSSGLSSYGQYF. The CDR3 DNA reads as TGTGCCAACAGTTCAGGGTTGAGCTCCTACGGGCAGTACTTC.

CDR3 nucleotides: TGTGCCAGCAGCCTTCGACCGGCAGCCGGGAGGGGAAACACCATATATTTT. Translated: CASSLRPAAGRGNTIYF. This chain uses TRBV9 with TRBJ1-3; no definite D call. The V gene's germline CDR1 is SGDLS and CDR2 YYNGEE. CDR3 length: 17 residues. The germline V and J ends were trimmed by 4 bases and 4 bases, with 21 bases remaining between them.

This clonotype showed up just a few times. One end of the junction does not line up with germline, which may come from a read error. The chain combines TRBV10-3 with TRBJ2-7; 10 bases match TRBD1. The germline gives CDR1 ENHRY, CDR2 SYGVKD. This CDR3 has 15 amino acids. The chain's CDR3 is CASSATGGFSYEQYF. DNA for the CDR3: TGTGCCAGCAGTGCGACAGGGGGCTTCTCCTACGAGCAGTACTTC.

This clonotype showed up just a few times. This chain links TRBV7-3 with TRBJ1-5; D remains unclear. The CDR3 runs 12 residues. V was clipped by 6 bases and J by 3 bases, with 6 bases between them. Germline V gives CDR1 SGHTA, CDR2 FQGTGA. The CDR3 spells CASRDLNQPQHF. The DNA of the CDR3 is TGTGCCAGCAGGGACCTCAATCAGCCCCAGCATTTT. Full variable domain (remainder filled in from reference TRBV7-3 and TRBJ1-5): GAGVSQTPSNKVTEKGKYVELRCDPISGHTALYWYRQSLGQGPEFLIYFQGTGAADDSGLPNDRFFAVRPEGSVSTLKIQRTERGDSAVYLCASRDLNQPQHFGDGTRLSIL.

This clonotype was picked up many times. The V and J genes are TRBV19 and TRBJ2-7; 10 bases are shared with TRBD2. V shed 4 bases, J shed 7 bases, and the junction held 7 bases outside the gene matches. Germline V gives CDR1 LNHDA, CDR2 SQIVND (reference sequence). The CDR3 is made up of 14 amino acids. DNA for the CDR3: TGTGCCAGTAGTAGGATTGGGACTAGCGAGGAGCAGTACTTC. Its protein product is CASSRIGTSEEQYF.

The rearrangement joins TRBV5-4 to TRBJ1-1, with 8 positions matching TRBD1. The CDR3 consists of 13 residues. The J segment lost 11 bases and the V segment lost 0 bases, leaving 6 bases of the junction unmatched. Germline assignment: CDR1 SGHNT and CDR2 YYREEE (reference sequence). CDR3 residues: CASSLGLTGEAFF. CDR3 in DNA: TGTGCCAGCAGCTTGGGACTGACAGGGGAGGCTTTCTTT.

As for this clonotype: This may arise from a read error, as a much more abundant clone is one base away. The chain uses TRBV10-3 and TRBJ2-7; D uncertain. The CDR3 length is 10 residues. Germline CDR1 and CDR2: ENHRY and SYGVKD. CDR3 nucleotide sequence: TGTACCATCGGACGGAACGAGCAGTACTTC. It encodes CTIGRNEQYF.

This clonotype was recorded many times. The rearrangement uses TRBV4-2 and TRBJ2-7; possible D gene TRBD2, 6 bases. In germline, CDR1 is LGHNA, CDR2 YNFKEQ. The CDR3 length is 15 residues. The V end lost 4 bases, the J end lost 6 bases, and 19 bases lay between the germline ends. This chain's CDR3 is CASSPLGEALAEQYF. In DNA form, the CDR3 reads TGTGCCAGCAGCCCCTTAGGGGAGGCTTTGGCCGAGCAGTACTTC.

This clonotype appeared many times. The CDR3 nucleotides read TGTGCCAGCAGCCCTCGGACAGGGGGCCATGGCTACACCTTC. It specifies CASSPRTGGHGYTF. The chain employs TRBV7-9 and TRBJ1-2; the match to TRBD1 covers 11 bases. Germline V CDR1 and CDR2: SEHNR, FQNEAQ (reference sequence). This CDR3 comprises 14 residues. V dropped 5 bases and J dropped 6; count of bases not matched to a gene: 5. The complete variable domain, with remaining parts taken from reference TRBV7-9 and TRBJ1-2, reads DTGVSQNPRHKITKRGQNVTFRCDPISEHNRLYWYRQTLGQGPEFLTYFQNEAQLEKSRLLSDRFSAERPKGSFSTLEIQRTEQGDSAMYLCASSPRTGGHGYTFGSGTRLTVV.

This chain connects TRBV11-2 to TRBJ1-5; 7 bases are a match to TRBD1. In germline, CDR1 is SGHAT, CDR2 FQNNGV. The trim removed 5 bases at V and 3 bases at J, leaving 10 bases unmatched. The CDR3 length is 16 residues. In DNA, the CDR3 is TGTGCCAGCAGCCCTCAGACAGGGTCCTCCAATCAGCCCCAGCATTTT. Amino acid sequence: CASSPQTGSSNQPQHF.

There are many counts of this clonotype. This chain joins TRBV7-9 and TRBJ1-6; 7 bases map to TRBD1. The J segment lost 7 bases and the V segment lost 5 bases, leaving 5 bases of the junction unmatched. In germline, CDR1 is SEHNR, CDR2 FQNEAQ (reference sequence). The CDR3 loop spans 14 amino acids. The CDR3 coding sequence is TGTGCCAGCAGCCTGGGACAGCTAAATTCACCCCTCCACTTT. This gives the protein CASSLGQLNSPLHF.